The next 16 T cell receptor beta chains were all read from a single sample in a study of shared clonotypes between healthy human individuals. Data came from immunoSEQ multiplex PCR; TCRdb stores just in-frame clones and leaves some out. This table holds approximately 500,000 clones, about 85% found once. The sequencing sample was made of PBMCs. These receptors all come from a woman aged 40 to 55 in good health. Some clones in this sample may be carry-over from other donors' samples.

This clone was found a few times. This sequence joins TRBV6-1 and TRBJ2-7; TRBD1 might be the D (5 bases). In germline, CDR1 is MNHNS, CDR2 SASEGT. V lost 7 bases to trimming and J lost 6 bases, with 19 bases between them. The CDR3 is made up of 14 amino acids. The CDR3 coding sequence is TGTGCCAGCATGGGGCTGAGATCTAGGTTCGAGCAGTACTTC. It codes for CASMGLRSRFEQYF.

Worth noting for this clone: A read error may be the cause here, since a much bigger clone is one base away. The sample contains more than one DNA sequence encoding this CDR3. The CDR3 region is CASSLVREVHNEQFF. CDR3 nucleotide sequence: TGTGCCAGCAGCTTGGTACGTGAGGTCCACAATGAGCAGTTCTTC. The chain joins TRBV5-8 to TRBJ2-1; no definite D call. Germline V CDR1 and CDR2: SGHTS, YDEGEE. This CDR3 is 15 amino acids long. Trimming shortened V by 0 bases and J by 5 bases, and 12 bases separated the two germline ends.

With regard to this clone: One base separates it from a far larger clone, so it is likely a read error. V usage is TRBV29-1 and J usage is TRBJ2-3, with TRBD1 identical over 11 bases. With 2 bases clipped from V and 6 bases from J, the junction kept 7 bases outside the gene matches. Per the germline V gene, CDR1 is SQVTM and CDR2 is ANQGSEA. This CDR3 has 15 amino acids. In DNA form, the CDR3 reads TGCAGCGTTGAAAGTGGGACAGGGGGTTCGGATACGCAGTATTTT. It yields the protein CSVESGTGGSDTQYF.

The chain recombines TRBV29-1 with TRBJ2-5; D possibly uses TRBD1 or TRBD2 (5 bases each). V was clipped by 1 base and J by 4 bases, with 13 bases between them. This CDR3 contains 14 residues. Germline values: CDR1 SQVTM, CDR2 ANQGSEA. DNA of the CDR3: TGCAGCGTTGAAGGGGACCTTCTTAGAGAGACCCAGTACTTC. As protein: CSVEGDLLRETQYF.

Concerning this clone itself: This likely stems from a read error, as it lies one base from a far larger clone. This same CDR3 is encoded by further DNA sequences in the sample. The chain joins TRBV4-1 to TRBJ1-1; the D gene is possibly TRBD1 (5 bases). Germline V gene data show CDR1 as MGHRA and CDR2 as YSYEKL. This CDR3 has 15 residues. V was pared by 4 bases and J by 4 bases, with 16 bases between. Written as DNA, the CDR3 is TGCGCCAGCAGCCCGCTCAGCGGGGACGGCACTGAAGCTTTCTTT. This codes for CASSPLSGDGTEAFF.

The chain recombines TRBV6-1 with TRBJ2-7; D ambiguous. Germline V gene lookup returns CDR1 MNHNS and CDR2 SASEGT. Trimming removed 2 bases from V and 3 bases from J, with 5 bases in between. The CDR3 spans 12 residues. The chain's CDR3 is CASSESLYEQYF. DNA for the CDR3: TGTGCCAGCAGTGAATCTCTCTACGAGCAGTACTTC.

The rearrangement joins TRBV28 to TRBJ2-5, with 14 bases that match TRBD2. Trimming took 6 bases from V and 2 from J; bases not matched to a gene: 11. Germline lookup yields CDR1 MDHEN and CDR2 SYDVKM. The CDR3 is made up of 18 amino acids. CDR3 loop: CASRHLRLAGGLQETQYF. The CDR3 bases are TGTGCCAGCAGGCATCTCCGACTAGCGGGAGGGCTACAAGAGACCCAGTACTTC.

Turning to this clone: One base away lies a much larger clone, so this may be a sequencing read error. The rearrangement uses TRBV14 and TRBJ2-1; D is undetermined. Trimming cost V 4 bases and J 8 bases, with 12 bases left between them. This CDR3 spans 13 amino acids. From germline, CDR1 is SGHDN and CDR2 FVKESK. CDR3 sequence (DNA): TGTGCCAGCAGCCTAGTTGACGGCTATGAGCAGTTCTTC. Protein sequence: CASSLVDGYEQFF.

This chain uses TRBV29-1 with TRBJ2-4, with TRBD1 identical over 7 bases. Per germline, CDR1 SQVTM and CDR2 ANQGSEA. There are 14 residues in the CDR3. V shed 6 bases and J 3 bases; nucleotides not matched to a gene: 8. The CDR3 loop reads CSVGRQGGKNIQYF. Written as DNA, the CDR3 is TGCAGCGTCGGACGACAGGGTGGCAAAAACATTCAGTACTTC.

This chain connects TRBV27 to TRBJ2-2, with D possibly being TRBD1 (5 bases). The CDR3 is 14 amino acids. CDR1 is MNHEY and CDR2 is SMNVEV in the germline V gene (reference sequence). Trimming took 3 bases from V and 7 from J, leaving 12 bases between them. The CDR3 protein is CASSLGQIGGELFF. Here the CDR3 DNA reads TGTGCCAGCAGTTTGGGGCAGATCGGCGGGGAGCTGTTTTTT.

As to this clone: Other DNA sequences in the sample encode the same CDR3. The rearrangement links TRBV5-1 to TRBJ2-7; 7 bases agree with TRBD2. V was pared by 4 bases and J by 0 bases, with 7 bases of the junction left unmatched. Germline V lookup: CDR1 SGHRS, CDR2 YFSETQ. CDR3 size: 15 residues. In DNA, the CDR3 is TGCGCCAGCAGCCCAACCGGGGGGAGCTCCTACGAGCAGTACTTC. This sequence encodes CASSPTGGSSYEQYF.

CDR3 protein: CASSQSTGSNQPQHF. The CDR3 DNA is TGCGCCAGCAGCCAATCGACAGGATCTAATCAGCCCCAGCATTTT. V usage is TRBV4-1 and J usage is TRBJ1-5; a weak D match, TRBD1 (6 bases). The CDR3 totals 15 residues. Germline V lookup: CDR1 MGHRA, CDR2 YSYEKL. V gave up 2 bases and J gave up 4 bases, with 12 bases separating them.

A few counts support this clone. A far larger clone is only one base removed, so a read error is likely. This CDR3 is also generated by other DNA sequences in the sample. This chain connects TRBV9 to TRBJ2-6; maybe TRBD1 (5 bases). Germline-derived CDR1 and CDR2 are SGDLS and YYNGEE. The CDR3 totals 16 residues. In DNA, the CDR3 is TGTGCCAGCAGCGTAACTCCCAGCTCTGGGGCCAACGTCCTTACTTTC. This gives the protein CASSVTPSSGANVLTF. The full variable domain, in which reference TRBV9 and TRBJ2-6 provide the parts outside the CDR3, is DSGVTQTPKHLITATGQRVTLRCSPRSGDLSVYWYQQSLDQGLQFLIQYYNGEERAKGNILERFSAQQFPDLHSELNLSSLELGDSALYFCASSVTPSSGANVLTFGAGSRLTVL.

The DNA for the CDR3 is TGTGCCAGTTTAGCGAACACCGGGGAGCTGTTTTTT. It yields the protein CASLANTGELFF. V usage is TRBV28 and J usage is TRBJ2-2; no clear D gene. V lost 9 bases, J lost 0 bases, and 5 bases lay in between. CDR1 is MDHEN and CDR2 is SYDVKM in the germline V gene. The CDR3 loop spans 12 amino acids. Full variable domain (missing parts from reference TRBV28 and TRBJ2-2): DVKVTQSSRYLVKRTGEKVFLECVQDMDHENMFWYRQDPGLGLRLIYFSYDVKMKEKGDIPEGYSVSREKKERFSLILESASTNQTSMYLCASLANTGELFFGEGSRLTVL.

The gene calls are TRBV10-1 and TRBJ1-4; possibly TRBD1 for D (6 bases). CDR1 and CDR2 (germline): WNHNN, SYGVQD (reference sequence). The V gene lost 6 bases and the J gene lost 7 bases, with 21 bases spanning the gap. The CDR3 runs 16 residues. CDR3 in amino acids: CASSPGGGQQSEKLFF. As DNA, the CDR3 is TGCGCCAGCAGCCCCGGTGGGGGGCAACAGAGTGAAAAACTGTTTTTT.

The chain combines TRBV28 with TRBJ1-1; D is possibly TRBD1 (5 bases). The CDR3 consists of 16 residues. The germline CDR1 and CDR2 sequences are MDHEN and SYDVKM. Trimming removed 6 bases at V and 3 bases at J, with 20 bases between. CDR3 nucleotide sequence: TGTGCCAGCAGGCGGCGAGGCAAGGTAGGGGACACTGAAGCTTTCTTT. The encoded protein is CASRRRGKVGDTEAFF.